This T cell receptor beta chain was documented in a study of beta chain features in type 1 diabetes. This clone was seen a handful of times. Its antigen is still unknown. Within the sample, other DNA sequences also encode this same CDR3. This CDR3 is 12 amino acids long. Germline V lookup: CDR1 SGHTA, CDR2 FQGNSA. V was pared by 4 bases and J by 6 bases, with 7 bases between. Expressed TCRB transcripts got sequenced, as all isolated RNA was reverse transcribed. Assay used: immunoSEQ multiplex PCR; TCRdb lists only in-frame clones, some missing. The data show roughly 370,000 clones, with approximately 13% seen just once and about 0.04% held by the top ten. Whole-study results and caveats: Cells carrying high TCR expression could end up over-represented when cDNA is sequenced. Possible PCR preference for shorter templates applied equally to patients and controls.

The rearrangement joins TRBV7-2 to TRBJ2-1; no definite D call. Sequencing was carried out using naive CD4+ T cells from blood. The receptor's source is a man aged 30 to 39 in good health. The CDR3 bases are TGTGCCAGCAGCTCCTTGGGCAATGAGCAGTTCTTC. Amino acid sequence: CASSSLGNEQFF. Drawing the rest from reference TRBV7-2 and TRBJ2-1, the complete variable domain is GAGVSQSPSNKVTEKGKDVELRCDPISGHTALYWYRQSLGQGLEFLIYFQGNSAPDKSGLPSDRFSAERTGGSVSTLTIQRTQQEDSAVYLCASSSLGNEQFFGPGTRLTVL.